One and the same sample provided the 17 T cell receptor beta chains below, sequenced in a study of human T cells and chemical hapten exposure. TCRdb itself ran the RACE reads through MiXCR, one entry per CDR3 protein. Of 70,000 to 80,000 distinct CDR3 sequences listed, more than 30% are singletons. The time point was: patch test 1, 2 weeks after DPC sensitization. As to treatment: therapeutic diphenylcyclopropenone sensitization with weekly scalp DPC. The source was whole blood, collected in connection with sensitization to the hapten diphenylcyclopropenone (DPC). These receptor sequences come from a man between 40 and 49 years old with alopecia areata. Some clones in this sample may be carry-over from other donors' samples.

This chain connects TRBV12-3 or TRBV12-4 to TRBJ2-3; D is perhaps TRBD2 (5 bases). With 6 bases removed from V and 6 bases from J, the gap between germline ends came to 13 bases. This CDR3 region has 13 residues. CDR3 amino acids: CASSRTGSDTQYF. CDR3 nucleotide sequence: TGTGCCAGCAGCCGGACTGGGTCGGATACGCAGTATTTT.

The chain links TRBV3-1 to TRBJ2-1; TRBD2 matches 9 bases. Trimming took 2 bases from V and 0 from J; bases not matched to a gene: 8. Germline values: CDR1 LGHDT, CDR2 YNNKEL (reference sequence). The CDR3 covers 18 residues. In DNA, the CDR3 is TGTGCCAGCAGCCAAAAAATTCTAGCGGGGAGCTCCTACAATGAGCAGTTCTTC. Encoded protein: CASSQKILAGSSYNEQFF.

The J gene is TRBJ1-6, the V gene TRBV20-1, with D perhaps matching TRBD1 (5 bases). The germline V and J ends were trimmed by 1 base and 6 bases, with 13 bases remaining between them. The CDR3 spans 15 residues. Germline V lookup: CDR1 DFQATT, CDR2 SNEGSKA (reference sequence). CDR3 bases: TGCAGTGCTAGAGGATCGGGCAGGGCTAATTCACCCCTCCACTTT. Its protein product is CSARGSGRANSPLHF.

This chain links TRBV20-1 with TRBJ1-2; no definite D call. The CDR3 extends over 12 amino acids. Germline V lookup: CDR1 DFQATT, CDR2 SNEGSKA (reference sequence). The V end lost 2 bases, the J end lost 0 bases, and 4 bases lay between the germline ends. CDR3 sequence (DNA): TGCAGTGCTAGACTCACTAACTATGGCTACACCTTC. Its translation is CSARLTNYGYTF.

This clonotype came up a few times. This chain links TRBV7-2 with TRBJ2-7; either TRBD1 or TRBD2 may supply D (5 bases each). Germline loops: CDR1 SGHTA, CDR2 FQGNSA. This CDR3 contains 13 residues. The V gene lost 3 bases and the J gene lost 5 bases, with 11 bases spanning the gap. The CDR3 sequence: CASSLRGYHEQYF. The DNA of the CDR3 is TGTGCCAGCAGCTTGAGGGGTTACCACGAGCAGTACTTC. The full variable domain, in which reference TRBV7-2 and TRBJ2-7 provide the parts outside the CDR3, is GAGVSQSPSNKVTEKGKDVELRCDPISGHTALYWYRQSLGQGLEFLIYFQGNSAPDKSGLPSDRFSAERTGGSVSTLTIQRTQQEDSAVYLCASSLRGYHEQYFGPGTRLTVT.

V is TRBV23-1 and J is TRBJ2-1; possible D gene TRBD2, 5 bases. TRBV23-1 is known as an ORF, though its function is uncertain. Trimming removed 7 bases at V and 3 bases at J, with 13 bases between. CDR3 length equals 14 residues. CDR3 residues: CASTPVGVYNEQFF. For the CDR3, the DNA is TGCGCCAGCACACCCGTCGGGGTCTACAATGAGCAGTTCTTC.

This clonotype was recorded once. One end of the junction does not line up with germline, which may come from a read error. The rearrangement joins TRBV5-1 to TRBJ1-1; D possibly corresponds to TRBD1 (6 bases). The length of the CDR3 is 17 residues. Per the germline V gene, CDR1 is SGHRS and CDR2 is YFSETQ. This chain's CDR3 is CASSSPRGAAVNTEAFF. The CDR3 DNA reads TGCGCCAGCAGCTCACCCCGGGGGGCGGCGGTGAACACCGAAGCTTTCTTT.

J is TRBJ1-1 and V is TRBV20-1, with D possibly TRBD1 on 5 matching bases. CDR3 size: 15 residues. V shed 5 bases and J shed 1 base, with 17 bases lying between them. Germline CDR1 is DFQATT and CDR2 is SNEGSKA (reference sequence). CDR3 in DNA: TGCAGTGCTGCGCACCCGGGACGGAGGAACACTGAAGCTTTCTTT. This translates into CSAAHPGRRNTEAFF.

This clonotype was detected only a few times. J is TRBJ2-7 and V is TRBV12-3 or TRBV12-4; D is perhaps TRBD1 or TRBD2 (6 bases each). Trimming took off 1 base at V and 2 bases at J, with 9 bases between the two ends. CDR3 length equals 14 residues. The chain's CDR3 is CASSLEGGTYEQYF. The CDR3 DNA reads as TGTGCCAGCAGTTTAGAGGGGGGTACCTACGAGCAGTACTTC.

This chain connects TRBV6-5 to TRBJ1-1; 7 nucleotides match TRBD1. CDR3 size: 13 residues. CDR1 and CDR2 (germline): MNHEY, SVGAGI. Germline trimming cut 5 bases from V and 6 bases from J; bases unmatched to any gene: 6. The CDR3 loop is CASSLTGKAEAFF. CDR3 nucleotide sequence: TGTGCCAGCAGTCTGACAGGGAAAGCTGAAGCTTTCTTT.

The chain couples TRBV20-1 to TRBJ2-1, with D tentatively TRBD1 or TRBD2 (6 bases each). The germline CDR1 and CDR2 sequences are DFQATT and SNEGSKA (reference sequence). The CDR3 sequence is 13 residues long. The V and J ends lost 7 bases and 5 bases respectively, with 15 bases between them. The DNA of the CDR3 is TGCAGTGTTCGGGGGCGAGGGGACAATGAGCAGTTCTTC. This translates into CSVRGRGDNEQFF.

This chain uses TRBV11-2 with TRBJ2-5, with D uncertain. V lost 5 bases and J lost 2, with 9 bases in between. Germline V gene sequence: CDR1 SGHAT, CDR2 FQNNGV. The CDR3 runs to 13 residues. CDR3 nucleotide sequence: TGTGCCAGCAGCGTAAGGCCTCAAGAGACCCAGTACTTC. This gives the protein CASSVRPQETQYF.

The chain recombines TRBV5-1 with TRBJ2-1, with D possibly being TRBD1 (6 bases). Trimming cost V 0 bases and J 4 bases, with 11 bases left between them. There are 15 residues in the CDR3. CDR1 and CDR2 from the germline V gene are SGHRS and YFSETQ. DNA of the CDR3: TGCGCCAGCAGCTTGGCCGACAGGCCTTACAATGAGCAGTTCTTC. Translating gives CASSLADRPYNEQFF.

This chain links TRBV12-3 or TRBV12-4 with TRBJ2-3; 9 bases agree with TRBD2. The CDR3 is 15 amino acids. Trimming cost V 3 bases and J 0 bases; bases outside gene matches: 1. CDR3 coding DNA: TGTGCCAGCAGTTTTACTAGCGGGAGCACAGATACGCAGTATTTT. This gives the protein CASSFTSGSTDTQYF.

This clonotype was counted only a few times. The rearrangement links TRBV29-1 to TRBJ1-2, with 9 bases aligning to TRBD1. The CDR3 is made up of 14 amino acids. Trimming at V came to 8 bases and at J to 2 bases, leaving 9 bases not matched to a gene. CDR1 is SQVTM, CDR2 ANQGSEA, per germline. The CDR3 region is CSISQGAGNYGYTF. CDR3 DNA: TGCAGCATCTCACAGGGGGCGGGGAACTATGGCTACACCTTC.

The rearrangement uses TRBV12-3 or TRBV12-4 and TRBJ2-1; 8 bases line up with TRBD1. With V trimmed by 5 bases and J by 0 bases, 3 bases remained unmatched. The CDR3 has 15 amino acids. The CDR3 sequence is CASSDRGPSYNEQFF. The CDR3 bases are TGTGCCAGCAGTGACAGGGGACCCTCCTACAATGAGCAGTTCTTC.

Many counts were recorded for this clonotype. The rearrangement uses TRBV7-2 and TRBJ2-2, with unresolved D. Germline V gene sequence: CDR1 SGHTA, CDR2 FQGNSA. V gave up 5 bases and J gave up 6 bases, with 10 bases separating them. The CDR3 sequence is 13 residues long. The CDR3 bases are TGTGCCAGCAGCCCAGCCCCAGCCGGGGAGCTGTTTTTT. Its translation is CASSPAPAGELFF.